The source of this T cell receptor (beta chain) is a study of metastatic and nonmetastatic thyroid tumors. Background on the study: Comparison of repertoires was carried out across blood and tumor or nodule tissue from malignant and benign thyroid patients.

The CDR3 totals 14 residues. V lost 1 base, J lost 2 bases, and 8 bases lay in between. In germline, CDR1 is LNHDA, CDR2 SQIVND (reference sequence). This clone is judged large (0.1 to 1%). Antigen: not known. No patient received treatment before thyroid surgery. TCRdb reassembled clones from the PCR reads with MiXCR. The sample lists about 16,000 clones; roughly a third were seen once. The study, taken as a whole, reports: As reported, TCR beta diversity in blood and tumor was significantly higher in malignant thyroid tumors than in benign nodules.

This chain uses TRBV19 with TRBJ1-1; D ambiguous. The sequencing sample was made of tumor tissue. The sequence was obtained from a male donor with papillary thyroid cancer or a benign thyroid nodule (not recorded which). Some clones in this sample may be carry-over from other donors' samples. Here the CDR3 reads CASSIGRINTEAFF. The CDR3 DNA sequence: TGTGCCAGTAGTATAGGGAGGATTAACACTGAAGCTTTCTTT.